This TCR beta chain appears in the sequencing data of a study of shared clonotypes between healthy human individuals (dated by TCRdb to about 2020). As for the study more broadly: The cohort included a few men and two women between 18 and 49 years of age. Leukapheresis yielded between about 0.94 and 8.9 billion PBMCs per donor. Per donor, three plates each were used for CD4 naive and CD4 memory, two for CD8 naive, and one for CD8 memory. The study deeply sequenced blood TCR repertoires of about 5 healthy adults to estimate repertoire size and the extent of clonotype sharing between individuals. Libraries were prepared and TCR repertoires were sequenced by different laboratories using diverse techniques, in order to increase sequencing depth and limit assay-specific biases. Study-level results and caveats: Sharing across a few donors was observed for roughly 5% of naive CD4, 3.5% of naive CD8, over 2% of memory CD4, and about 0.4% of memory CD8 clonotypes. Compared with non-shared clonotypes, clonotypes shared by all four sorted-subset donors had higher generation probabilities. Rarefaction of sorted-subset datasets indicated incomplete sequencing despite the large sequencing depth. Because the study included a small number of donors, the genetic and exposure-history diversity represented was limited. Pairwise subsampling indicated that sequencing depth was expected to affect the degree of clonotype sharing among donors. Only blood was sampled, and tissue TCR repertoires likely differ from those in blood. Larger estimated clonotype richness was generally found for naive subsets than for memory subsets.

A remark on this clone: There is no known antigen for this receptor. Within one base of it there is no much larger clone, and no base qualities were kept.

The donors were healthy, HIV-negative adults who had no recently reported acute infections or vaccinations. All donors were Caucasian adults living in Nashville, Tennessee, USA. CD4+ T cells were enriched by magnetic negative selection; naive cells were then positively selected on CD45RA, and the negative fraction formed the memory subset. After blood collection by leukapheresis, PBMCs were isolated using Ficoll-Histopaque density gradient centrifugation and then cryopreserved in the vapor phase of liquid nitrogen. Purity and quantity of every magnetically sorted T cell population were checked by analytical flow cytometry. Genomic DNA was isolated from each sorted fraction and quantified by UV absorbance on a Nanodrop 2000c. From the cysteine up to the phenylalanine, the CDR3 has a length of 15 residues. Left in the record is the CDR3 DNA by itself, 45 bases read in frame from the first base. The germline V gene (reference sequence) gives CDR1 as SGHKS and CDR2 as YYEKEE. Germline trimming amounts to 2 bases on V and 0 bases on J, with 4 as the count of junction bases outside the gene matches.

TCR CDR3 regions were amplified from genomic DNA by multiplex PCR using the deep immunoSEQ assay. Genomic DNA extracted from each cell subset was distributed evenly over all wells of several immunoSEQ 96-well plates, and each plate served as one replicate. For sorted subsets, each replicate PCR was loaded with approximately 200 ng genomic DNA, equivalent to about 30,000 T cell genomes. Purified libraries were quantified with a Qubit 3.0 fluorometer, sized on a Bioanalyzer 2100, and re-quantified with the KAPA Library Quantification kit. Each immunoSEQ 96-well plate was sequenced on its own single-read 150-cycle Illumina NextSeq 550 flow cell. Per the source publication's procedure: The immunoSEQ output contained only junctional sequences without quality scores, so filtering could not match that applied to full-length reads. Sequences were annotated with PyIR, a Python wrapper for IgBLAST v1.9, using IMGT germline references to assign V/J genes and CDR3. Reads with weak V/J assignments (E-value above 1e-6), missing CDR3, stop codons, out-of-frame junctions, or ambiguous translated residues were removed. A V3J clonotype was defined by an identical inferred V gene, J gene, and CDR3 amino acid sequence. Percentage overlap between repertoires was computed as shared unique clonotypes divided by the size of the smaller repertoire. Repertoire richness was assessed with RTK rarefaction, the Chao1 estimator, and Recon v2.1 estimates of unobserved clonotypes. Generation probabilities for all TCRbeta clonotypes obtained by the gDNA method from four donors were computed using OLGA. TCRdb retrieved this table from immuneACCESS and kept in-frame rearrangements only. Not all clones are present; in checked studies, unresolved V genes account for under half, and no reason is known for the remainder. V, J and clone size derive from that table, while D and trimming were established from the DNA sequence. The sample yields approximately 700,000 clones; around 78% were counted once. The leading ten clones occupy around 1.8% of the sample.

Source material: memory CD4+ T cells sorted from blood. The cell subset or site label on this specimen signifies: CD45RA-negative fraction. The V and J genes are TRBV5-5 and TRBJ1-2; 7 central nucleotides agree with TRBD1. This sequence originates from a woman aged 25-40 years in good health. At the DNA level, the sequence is TGTGCCAGCAGCTTACAGACAGGGTCTAACTATGGCTACACCTTC. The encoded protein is CASSLQTGSNYGYTF.